This T cell receptor beta chain is drawn from a study of blood T cell repertoires in COVID-19. Unmatched junction bases numbered 6, after V lost 3 bases and J lost 3 bases. Germline assignment: CDR1 SGHNT and CDR2 YYREEE (reference sequence). The CDR3 extends over 15 amino acids. Generated by immunoSEQ multiplex PCR, the TCRdb table keeps only in-frame clones and is missing some. The sample gives around 250,000 clones, approximately 83% of which show up once; about 4.4% is in the top ten. The clonotype comes from a man aged 45-60 years with active or convalescent COVID-19. Sequencing used peripheral blood. This rearrangement joins TRBV5-4 to TRBJ1-2, with 9 bases fitting TRBD1. The CDR3 reads CASSWGQGSDYGYTF. DNA for the CDR3: TGTGCCAGCAGCTGGGGACAGGGTAGTGACTATGGCTACACCTTC.